The 9 T cell receptor beta chains presented below share a single source sample, sequenced in a study of blood T cell repertoires in COVID-19. Profiling relied on immunoSEQ multiplex PCR, and the TCRdb table lists in-frame clones only, not all of them. The sample lists about 250,000 clones, 70% to 90% seen once, with roughly 5.3% in the top ten. Sample: peripheral blood. The receptors stem from a man aged 45-65 years with COVID-19, enrolled during active disease.

The chain joins TRBV27 to TRBJ2-2; possible D gene TRBD1, 6 bases. The CDR3 contains 15 residues. V shed 5 bases and J shed 1 base, with 11 bases lying between them. The V gene's germline CDR1 is MNHEY and CDR2 SMNVEV (reference sequence). The CDR3 sequence: CASSQQGRNTGELFF. The CDR3 DNA follows: TGTGCCAGCAGTCAACAGGGCCGGAACACCGGGGAGCTGTTTTTT.

With respect to this clone: This specimen includes other DNA sequences encoding the same CDR3. V is TRBV9 and J is TRBJ1-2; 8 bases agree with TRBD1. Germline trimming cut 3 bases from V and 2 bases from J; bases unmatched to any gene: 6. The germline gives CDR1 SGDLS, CDR2 YYNGEE. This CDR3 contains 15 residues. The CDR3 is CASSARTGTNYGYTF. CDR3 bases: TGTGCCAGCAGCGCGCGGACAGGGACGAACTATGGCTACACCTTC.

This chain links TRBV20-1 with TRBJ2-5, with D uncertain. Germline assignment: CDR1 DFQATT and CDR2 SNEGSKA (reference sequence). The CDR3 covers 10 residues. The ends were cut back, 6 bases at V and 3 bases at J, with 5 bases in the middle. The CDR3 here is CSAPKETQYF. As DNA, the CDR3 is TGCAGTGCCCCAAAAGAGACCCAGTACTTC.

The CDR3 loop reads CASSFDRTGLLIFTDTQYF. CDR3 DNA sequence: TGTGCCAGCAGCTTCGATAGGACAGGCCTCCTAATATTCACAGATACGCAGTATTTT. The chain is built from TRBV7-9 and TRBJ2-3; 7 bases are a match to TRBD1. The V segment lost 3 bases and the J segment 2 bases; nucleotides outside the gene matches: 17. The CDR3 sequence is 19 residues long. Germline CDR1 is SEHNR and CDR2 is FQNEAQ (reference sequence).

CDR3 in amino acids: CAISEQGAYYGYTF. In DNA form, the CDR3 reads TGTGCCATCAGTGAGCAGGGGGCTTACTATGGCTACACCTTC. The chain recombines TRBV10-3 with TRBJ1-2, with 8 bases that match TRBD1. CDR3 length: 14 residues. The ends lost 2 bases at V and 3 bases at J; junction bases unmatched: 2. Germline V gives CDR1 ENHRY, CDR2 SYGVKD.

The CDR3 protein is CASSPRRTGEYRDTEAFF. As DNA, the CDR3 is TGTGCCAGCAGTCCTAGACGGACAGGAGAATATAGGGACACTGAAGCTTTCTTT. This chain uses TRBV7-8 with TRBJ1-1; 7 nucleotides match TRBD1. Germline trimming cut 6 bases from V and 3 bases from J; bases unmatched to any gene: 19. Germline assignment: CDR1 SGHVS and CDR2 FQNEAQ. There are 18 residues in the CDR3.

The chain couples TRBV11-2 to TRBJ2-3; 9 positions agree with TRBD2. Germline trimming cut 4 bases from V and 5 bases from J; bases unmatched to any gene: 10. The germline CDR1 and CDR2 sequences are SGHAT and FQNNGV. The CDR3 extends over 16 amino acids. CDR3 amino acids: CASSYLRGGALDTQYF. In DNA, the CDR3 is TGTGCCAGCAGCTACCTCCGCGGGGGGGCCTTAGATACGCAGTATTTT.

The J gene is TRBJ2-2, the V gene TRBV7-9; the D gene is possibly TRBD1 (5 bases). The V gene's germline CDR1 is SEHNR and CDR2 FQNEAQ (reference sequence). The germline V and J ends were trimmed by 7 bases and 4 bases, with 16 bases remaining between them. There are 15 residues in the CDR3. CDR3 residues: CASNLPGHPTGELFF. CDR3 coding DNA: TGTGCCAGCAACCTCCCCGGACACCCCACCGGGGAGCTGTTTTTT. The full variable domain, with the rest looked up from reference TRBV7-9 and TRBJ2-2, is DTGVSQNPRHKITKRGQNVTFRCDPISEHNRLYWYRQTLGQGPEFLTYFQNEAQLEKSRLLSDRFSAERPKGSFSTLEIQRTEQGDSAMYLCASNLPGHPTGELFFGEGSRLTVL.

This chain connects TRBV2 to TRBJ1-1; TRBD1 is a possible D gene (5 bases). The V gene lost 6 bases and the J gene lost 3 bases, with 11 bases spanning the gap. Germline assignment: CDR1 SNHLY and CDR2 FYNNEI. There are 13 residues in the CDR3. The DNA of the CDR3 is TGTGCCAGCAGCGGCAGGGATGACACTGAAGCTTTCTTT. The encoded protein is CASSGRDDTEAFF.